This T cell receptor (beta chain) was documented in a study of blood T cell repertoires in COVID-19. Study context: From T cells, B-cell-depleted T cells, or PBMCs came the material, which was cDNA or gDNA.

Profiling relied on immunoSEQ multiplex PCR, and the TCRdb table lists in-frame clones only, not all of them. Of over 200,000 clones detected, roughly 86% appear once; the ten largest clones hold less than 3.5%. In its sample, this clone was seen a few times. Germline CDR1 is WSHSY and CDR2 is SAAADI. The V end was cut by 5 bases, the J end by 3 bases, with 16 bases between. This CDR3 is 15 amino acids long. V gene TRBV10-2 combines with J gene TRBJ1-1, with D possibly being TRBD1 (6 bases). Sequenced sample: peripheral blood. The TCR originated in a woman in her fifties or sixties with acute or convalescent COVID-19. This CDR3 is CASSSPKGQYTEAFF. The CDR3 bases are TGCGCCAGCAGTAGCCCAAAAGGACAGTACACTGAAGCTTTCTTT.